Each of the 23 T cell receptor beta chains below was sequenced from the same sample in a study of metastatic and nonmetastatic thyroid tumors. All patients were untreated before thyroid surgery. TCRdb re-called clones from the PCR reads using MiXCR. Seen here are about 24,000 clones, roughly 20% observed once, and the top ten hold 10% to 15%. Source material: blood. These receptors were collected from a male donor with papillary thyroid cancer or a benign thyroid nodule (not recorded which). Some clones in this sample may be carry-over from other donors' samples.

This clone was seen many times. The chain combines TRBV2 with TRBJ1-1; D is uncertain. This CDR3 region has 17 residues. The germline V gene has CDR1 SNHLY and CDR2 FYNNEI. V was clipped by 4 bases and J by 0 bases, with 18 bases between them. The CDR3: CASSGGEIYIVNTEAFF. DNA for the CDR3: TGTGCCAGCAGTGGGGGTGAAATTTATATTGTGAACACTGAAGCTTTCTTT. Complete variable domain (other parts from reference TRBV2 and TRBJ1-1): EPEVTQTPSHQVTQMGQEVILRCVPISNHLYFYWYRQILGQKVEFLVSFYNNEISEKSEIFDDQFSVERPDGSNFTLKIRSTKLEDSAMYFCASSGGEIYIVNTEAFFGQGTRLTVV.

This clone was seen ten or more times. CDR3 sequence: CASSQDRRTGVGGYTF. As DNA, the CDR3 is TGTGCCAGCAGCCAAGATCGACGGACAGGGGTCGGGGGCTACACCTTC. The chain couples TRBV14 to TRBJ1-2; 9 bases line up with TRBD1. The trim removed 0 bases at V and 8 bases at J, leaving 10 bases unmatched. This CDR3 is built from 16 residues. The germline V gene has CDR1 SGHDN and CDR2 FVKESK.

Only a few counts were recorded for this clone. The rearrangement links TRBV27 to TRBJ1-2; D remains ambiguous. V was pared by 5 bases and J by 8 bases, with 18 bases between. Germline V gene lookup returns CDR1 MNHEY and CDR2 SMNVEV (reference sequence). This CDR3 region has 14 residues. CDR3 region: CASSTMARRTGYTF. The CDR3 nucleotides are TGTGCCAGCAGTACTATGGCCCGTAGAACGGGCTACACCTTC.

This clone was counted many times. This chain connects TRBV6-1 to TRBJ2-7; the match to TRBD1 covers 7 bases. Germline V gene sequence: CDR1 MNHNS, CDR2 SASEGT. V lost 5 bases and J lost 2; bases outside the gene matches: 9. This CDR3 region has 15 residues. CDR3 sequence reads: CASSPRDSPAYEQYF. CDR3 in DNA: TGTGCCAGCAGTCCCCGGGACAGTCCCGCCTACGAGCAGTACTTC.

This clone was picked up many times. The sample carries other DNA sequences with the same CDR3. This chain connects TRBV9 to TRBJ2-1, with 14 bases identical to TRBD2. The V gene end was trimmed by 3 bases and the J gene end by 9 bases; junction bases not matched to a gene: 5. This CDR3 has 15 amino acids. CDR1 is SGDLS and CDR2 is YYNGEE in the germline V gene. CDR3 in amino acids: CASSGTSGRIPEQFF. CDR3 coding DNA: TGTGCCAGCAGCGGGACTAGCGGGAGGATTCCTGAGCAGTTCTTC.

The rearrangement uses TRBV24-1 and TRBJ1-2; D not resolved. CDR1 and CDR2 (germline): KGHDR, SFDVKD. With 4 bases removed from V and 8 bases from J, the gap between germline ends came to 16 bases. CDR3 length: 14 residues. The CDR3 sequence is CATSDGHGTRGYTF. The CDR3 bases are TGTGCCACCAGTGACGGCCACGGCACCCGGGGCTACACCTTC.

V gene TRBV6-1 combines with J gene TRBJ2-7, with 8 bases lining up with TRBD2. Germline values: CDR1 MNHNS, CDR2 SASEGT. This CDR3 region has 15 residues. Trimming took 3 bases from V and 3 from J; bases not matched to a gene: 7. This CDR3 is CASSDQISGDYEQYF. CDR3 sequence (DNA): TGTGCCAGCAGTGATCAGATTAGCGGGGACTACGAGCAGTACTTC.

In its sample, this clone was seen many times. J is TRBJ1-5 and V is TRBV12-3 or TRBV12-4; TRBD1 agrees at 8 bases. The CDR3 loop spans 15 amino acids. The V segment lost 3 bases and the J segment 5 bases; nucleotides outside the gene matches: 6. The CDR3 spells CASSFTGGNDQPQHF. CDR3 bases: TGTGCCAGCAGTTTTACAGGGGGAAACGATCAGCCCCAGCATTTT.

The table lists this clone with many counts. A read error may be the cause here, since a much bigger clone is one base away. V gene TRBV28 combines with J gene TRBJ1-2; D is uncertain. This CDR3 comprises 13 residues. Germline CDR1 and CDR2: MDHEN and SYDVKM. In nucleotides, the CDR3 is TGTGCCAGCAGACTTGACATGAACTATGGCTACGCCTTC. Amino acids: CASRLDMNYGYAF.

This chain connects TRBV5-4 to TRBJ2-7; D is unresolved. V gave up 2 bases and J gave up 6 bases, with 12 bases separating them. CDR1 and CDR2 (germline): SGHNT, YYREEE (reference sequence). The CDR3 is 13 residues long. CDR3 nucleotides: TGTGCCAGCAGCTTAAGAGCGTCAGGCGAGCAGTACTTC. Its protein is CASSLRASGEQYF.

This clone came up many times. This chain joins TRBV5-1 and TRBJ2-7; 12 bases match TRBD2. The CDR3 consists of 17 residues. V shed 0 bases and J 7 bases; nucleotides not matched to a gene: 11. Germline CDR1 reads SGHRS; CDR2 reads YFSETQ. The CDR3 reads CASSLAGLTSGSQEQYF. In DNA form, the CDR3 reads TGCGCCAGCAGCTTGGCCGGGTTGACTAGCGGGAGTCAAGAGCAGTACTTC.

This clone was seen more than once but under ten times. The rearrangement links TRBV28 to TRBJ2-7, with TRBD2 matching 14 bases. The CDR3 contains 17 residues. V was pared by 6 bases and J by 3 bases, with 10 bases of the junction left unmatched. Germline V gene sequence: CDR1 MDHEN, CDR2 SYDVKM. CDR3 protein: CASRQGTSGRRDYEQYF. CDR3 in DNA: TGTGCCAGCAGACAAGGGACTAGCGGGAGAAGGGACTACGAGCAGTACTTC.

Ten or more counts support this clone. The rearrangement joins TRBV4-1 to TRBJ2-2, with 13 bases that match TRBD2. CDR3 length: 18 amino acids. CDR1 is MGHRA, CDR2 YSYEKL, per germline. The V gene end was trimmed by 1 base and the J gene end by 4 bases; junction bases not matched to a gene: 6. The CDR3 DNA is TGCGCCAGCAGCCAAGGAGGACTAGCGGGAGTTGGCACCGGGGAGCTGTTTTTT. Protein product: CASSQGGLAGVGTGELFF.

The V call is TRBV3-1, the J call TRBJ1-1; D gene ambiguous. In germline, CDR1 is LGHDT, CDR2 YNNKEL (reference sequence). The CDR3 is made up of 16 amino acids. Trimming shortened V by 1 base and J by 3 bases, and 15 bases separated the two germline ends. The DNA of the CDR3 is TGTGCCAGCAGCCAAGGTTTTATGGGCGGTTACACTGAAGCTTTCTTT. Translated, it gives CASSQGFMGGYTEAFF. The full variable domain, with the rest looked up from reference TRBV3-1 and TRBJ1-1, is DTAVSQTPKYLVTQMGNDKSIKCEQNLGHDTMYWYKQDSKKFLKIMFSYNNKELIINETVPNRFSPKSPDKAHLNLHINSLELGDSAVYFCASSQGFMGGYTEAFFGQGTRLTVV.

The CDR3 DNA sequence: TGTGCCAGCAGTTACTCTGCGGGCACTGAAGCTTTCTTT. Encoded protein: CASSYSAGTEAFF. The rearrangement links TRBV6-5 to TRBJ1-1, with D hard to call. From germline, CDR1 is MNHEY and CDR2 SVGAGI. This CDR3 has 13 residues. Trimming took 0 bases from V and 4 from J, leaving 6 bases between them.

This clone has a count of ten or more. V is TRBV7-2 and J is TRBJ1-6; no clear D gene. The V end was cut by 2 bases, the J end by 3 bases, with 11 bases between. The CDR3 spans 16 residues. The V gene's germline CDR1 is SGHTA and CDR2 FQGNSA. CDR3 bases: TGTGCCAGCAGCTTACGAGGGAGCCACTATAATTCACCCCTCCACTTT. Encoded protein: CASSLRGSHYNSPLHF. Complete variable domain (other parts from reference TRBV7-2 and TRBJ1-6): GAGVSQSPSNKVTEKGKDVELRCDPISGHTALYWYRQSLGQGLEFLIYFQGNSAPDKSGLPSDRFSAERTGGSVSTLTIQRTQQEDSAVYLCASSLRGSHYNSPLHFGNGTRLTVT.

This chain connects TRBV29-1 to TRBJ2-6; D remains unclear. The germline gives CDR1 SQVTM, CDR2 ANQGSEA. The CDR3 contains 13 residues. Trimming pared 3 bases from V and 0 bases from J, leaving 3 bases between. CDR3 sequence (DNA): TGCAGCGTTGATAGCTCTGGGGCCAACGTCCTGACTTTC. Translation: CSVDSSGANVLTF. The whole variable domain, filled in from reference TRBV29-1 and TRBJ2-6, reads SAVISQKPSRDICQRGTSLTIQCQVDSQVTMMFWYRQQPGQSLTLIATANQGSEATYESGFVIDKFPISRPNLTFSTLTVSNMSPEDSSIYLCSVDSSGANVLTFGAGSRLTVL.

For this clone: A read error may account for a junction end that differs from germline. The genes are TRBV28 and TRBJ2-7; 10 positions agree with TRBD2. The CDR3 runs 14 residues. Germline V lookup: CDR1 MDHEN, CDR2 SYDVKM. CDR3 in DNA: TGTTCCAGCAGTACTAGCGGGAAGTCGGGCGAGCAGTACTTC. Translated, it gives CSSSTSGKSGEQYF. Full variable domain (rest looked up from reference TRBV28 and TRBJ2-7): DVKVTQSSRYLVKRTGEKVFLECVQDMDHENMFWYRQDPGLGLRLIYFSYDVKMKEKGDIPEGYSVSREKKERFSLILESASTNQTSMYLCSSSTSGKSGEQYFGPGTRLTVT.

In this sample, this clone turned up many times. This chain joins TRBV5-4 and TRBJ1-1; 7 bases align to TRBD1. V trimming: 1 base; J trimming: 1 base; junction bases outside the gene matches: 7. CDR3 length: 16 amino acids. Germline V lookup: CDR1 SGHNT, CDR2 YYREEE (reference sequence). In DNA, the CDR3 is TGTGCCAGCAGCTTGAATACAGGGGTTGGGAACACTGAAGCTTTCTTT. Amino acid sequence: CASSLNTGVGNTEAFF.

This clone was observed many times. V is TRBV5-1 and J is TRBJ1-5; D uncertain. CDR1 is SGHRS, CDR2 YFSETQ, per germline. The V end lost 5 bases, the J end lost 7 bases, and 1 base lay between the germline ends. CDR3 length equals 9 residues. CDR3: CASRQPQHF. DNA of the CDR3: TGCGCCAGCAGACAGCCCCAGCATTTT.

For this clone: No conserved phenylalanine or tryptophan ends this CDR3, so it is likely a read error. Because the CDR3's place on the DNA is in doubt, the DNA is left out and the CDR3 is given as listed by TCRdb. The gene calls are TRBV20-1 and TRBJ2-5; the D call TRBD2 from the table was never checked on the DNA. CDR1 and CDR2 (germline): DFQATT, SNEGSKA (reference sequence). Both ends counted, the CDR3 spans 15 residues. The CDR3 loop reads CSATRHSGGEETKYL.

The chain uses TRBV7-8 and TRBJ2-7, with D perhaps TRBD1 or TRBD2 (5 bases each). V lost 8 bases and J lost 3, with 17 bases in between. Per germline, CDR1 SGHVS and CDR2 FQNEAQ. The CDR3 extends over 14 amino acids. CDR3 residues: CASLARGSGYEQYF. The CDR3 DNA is TGTGCCAGCTTAGCGAGGGGAAGTGGCTACGAGCAGTACTTC.

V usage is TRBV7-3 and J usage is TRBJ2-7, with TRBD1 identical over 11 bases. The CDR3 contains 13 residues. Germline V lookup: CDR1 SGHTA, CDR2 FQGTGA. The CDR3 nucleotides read TGTTCCGGCAGCCTGGACAGGGGGCATGAGCAGTACTTC. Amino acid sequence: CSGSLDRGHEQYF.